The next 23 T cell receptor beta chains were all read from a single sample in a study of post-analysis software for immune sequencing data. Findings and limits, study-wide: Roughly 5 TRBV segments, including TRBV5-6, TRBV5-1 and TRBV20-1, were more frequent in patients than controls.

TCR beta cDNA libraries included unique molecular identifiers. TCRdb itself ran the PCR reads through MiXCR, one entry per CDR3 protein. The sample consists of approximately 730,000 distinct CDR3 sequences, under 60% of them appearing once. Which antigens these TCRs recognize remains unknown. Sequencing was done on a sample of blood. These receptors all come from a girl between 5 and 17 years old with multiple sclerosis.

V is TRBV7-2 and J is TRBJ1-2, with D unresolved. The CDR3 spans 17 residues. Per germline, CDR1 SGHTA and CDR2 FQGNSA. The V end was cut by 1 base, the J end by 0 bases, with 15 bases between. This CDR3 is CASSLVAGGSANYGYTF. Written as DNA, the CDR3 is TGTGCCAGCAGCTTAGTCGCCGGCGGATCAGCTAACTATGGCTACACCTTC.

This clonotype was observed a handful of times. CDR3 loop: CASSFLAGGLYEQYF. The CDR3 DNA is TGTGCCAGCAGCTTCCTAGCGGGAGGCCTCTACGAGCAGTACTTC. The rearrangement uses TRBV4-2 and TRBJ2-7, with 11 bases fitting TRBD2. Germline values: CDR1 LGHNA, CDR2 YNFKEQ. The junction had 6 bases not matched to a gene; V was cut back by 5 bases and J by 3 bases. This CDR3 has 15 residues.

This clonotype has only a few counts. The chain joins TRBV29-1 to TRBJ2-7; D is undetermined. Germline V gives CDR1 SQVTM, CDR2 ANQGSEA. Trimming removed 0 bases at V and 2 bases at J, with 8 bases between. The CDR3 extends over 13 amino acids. CDR3 nucleotides: TGCAGCGTTGAAGATGGCAGGACCTACGAGCAGTACTTC. Translation: CSVEDGRTYEQYF.

The CDR3 DNA reads as TGTGCCAGCAGCAAAAAAGCCCGGGACAGGGGCAGTGATACGCAGTATTTT. Its translation: CASSKKARDRGSDTQYF. The rearrangement uses TRBV7-2 and TRBJ2-3; 10 nucleotides match TRBD1. V was pared by 5 bases and J by 6 bases, with 14 bases of the junction left unmatched. This CDR3 has 17 residues. Germline V lookup: CDR1 SGHTA, CDR2 FQGNSA.

The rearrangement links TRBV20-1 to TRBJ2-3; no reliable D call. Trimming took off 7 bases at V and 2 bases at J, with 10 bases between the two ends. This CDR3 has 12 amino acids. Looked up from germline, CDR1 is DFQATT and CDR2 is SNEGSKA (reference sequence). The CDR3 sequence: CSEGLLTDTQYF. The CDR3 DNA sequence: TGCAGTGAGGGTCTTCTCACAGATACGCAGTATTTT.

Concerning this clonotype: No conserved phenylalanine or tryptophan ends this CDR3, so it is likely a read error. This chain links TRBV18 with TRBJ2-7; no firm D call. The germline V gene encodes CDR1 KGHSH and CDR2 LQKENI. The CDR3 covers 14 residues. V shed 6 bases and J shed 0 bases, with 12 bases lying between them. CDR3 region: CASSPPRPSYEQYC. CDR3 DNA sequence: TGTGCCAGCTCGCCGCCTAGACCCTCCTACGAGCAGTACTGC.

The rearrangement links TRBV6-5 to TRBJ1-2; tentative D call: TRBD1 (6 bases). CDR1 and CDR2 from the germline V gene are MNHEY and SVGAGI. This CDR3 spans 18 amino acids. V was cut by 0 bases and J by 5 bases, with 22 bases left in between. The CDR3 loop is CASSYSEGGHHLRYGYTF. CDR3 in DNA: TGTGCCAGCAGTTACTCAGAAGGGGGACACCATCTAAGATATGGCTACACCTTC.

This clonotype was detected a few times. DNA of the CDR3: TGCAGCGTTTCGGATACGCAGTATTTT. Its protein is CSVSDTQYF. The V gene is TRBV29-1, the J gene TRBJ2-3; the D is unclear. There are 9 residues in the CDR3. The germline V gene has CDR1 SQVTM and CDR2 ANQGSEA. V was pared by 5 bases and J by 6 bases, with 3 bases between.

The rearrangement uses TRBV18 and TRBJ2-3; D unclear. V was shortened by 3 bases and J by 2 bases, with 12 bases between the two germline ends. CDR3 length equals 15 residues. Germline V gene sequence: CDR1 KGHSH, CDR2 LQKENI. The CDR3 DNA reads as TGTGCCAGCTCACCCTCGGTGGTAGCCACAGATACGCAGTATTTT. Translated, it gives CASSPSVVATDTQYF. Full variable domain (rest looked up from reference TRBV18 and TRBJ2-3): NAGVMQNPRHLVRRRGQEARLRCSPMKGHSHVYWYRQLPEEGLKFMVYLQKENIIDESGMPKERFSAEFPKEGPSILRIQQVVRGDSAAYFCASSPSVVATDTQYFGPGTRLTVL.

This clonotype was detected only a few times. The chain joins TRBV5-6 to TRBJ1-2, with D unclear. This CDR3 has 13 residues. The germline gives CDR1 SGHDT, CDR2 YYEEEE. V lost 0 bases, J lost 8 bases, and 11 bases lay in between. CDR3 sequence reads: CASSLGVVRGYTF. CDR3 nucleotide sequence: TGTGCCAGCAGCTTGGGGGTAGTACGCGGCTACACCTTC.

The CDR3 sequence: CASRWREWRTDTQYF. CDR3 bases: TGTGCCAGCAGATGGCGGGAGTGGCGCACAGATACGCAGTATTTT. This chain links TRBV14 with TRBJ2-3; 7 nucleotides match TRBD2. V gave up 6 bases and J gave up 1 base; unmatched junction bases: 7. The CDR3 extends over 15 amino acids. Germline CDR1 and CDR2: SGHDN and FVKESK.

This clonotype was seen only once. The genes are TRBV19 and TRBJ1-5; D gene unclear. CDR1 and CDR2 (germline): LNHDA, SQIVND (reference sequence). The CDR3 totals 14 residues. The V end was cut by 4 bases, the J end by 3 bases, with 10 bases between. The CDR3 DNA reads as TGTGCCAGTAGTACGCTACAGTACAATCAGCCCCAGCATTTT. Translation: CASSTLQYNQPQHF. Combining the CDR3 with reference TRBV19 and TRBJ1-5 gives the whole variable domain DGGITQSPKYLFRKEGQNVTLSCEQNLNHDAMYWYRQDPGQGLRLIYYSQIVNDFQKGDIAEGYSVSREKKESFPLTVTSAQKNPTAFYLCASSTLQYNQPQHFGDGTRLSIL.

The chain links TRBV9 to TRBJ2-3, with TRBD2 matching over 10 bases. Germline CDR1 is SGDLS and CDR2 is YYNGEE. The CDR3 is 16 amino acids. V gave up 0 bases and J gave up 2 bases; unmatched junction bases: 3. Here the CDR3 reads CASSVAAGGPTDTQYF. The CDR3 bases are TGTGCCAGCAGCGTAGCAGCGGGAGGGCCCACAGATACGCAGTATTTT. Looking up the rest from reference TRBV9 and TRBJ2-3 gives the full variable domain: DSGVTQTPKHLITATGQRVTLRCSPRSGDLSVYWYQQSLDQGLQFLIQYYNGEERAKGNILERFSAQQFPDLHSELNLSSLELGDSALYFCASSVAAGGPTDTQYFGPGTRLTVL.

This clonotype was found a few times. The rearrangement uses TRBV27 and TRBJ2-3; the match to TRBD2 covers 10 bases. Germline V gene data show CDR1 as MNHEY and CDR2 as SMNVEV (reference sequence). After removal of 5 bases from V and 8 bases from J, the junction contained 10 bases not matched to a gene. The CDR3 is 15 amino acids. CDR3 region: CASSASGTSDGTQYF. The CDR3 nucleotides read TGTGCCAGCAGTGCATCCGGGACTAGCGACGGTACGCAGTATTTT.

The genes are TRBV6-5 and TRBJ2-5, with 13 bases fitting TRBD2. CDR1 and CDR2 from the germline V gene are MNHEY and SVGAGI. V trimming: 2 bases; J trimming: 0 bases; junction bases outside the gene matches: 3. The CDR3 extends over 17 amino acids. The CDR3 DNA reads TGTGCCAGCAGTTACGGGGGACTAGCGGGACACCAAGAGACCCAGTACTTC. It is translated as CASSYGGLAGHQETQYF.

The genes are TRBV20-1 and TRBJ2-7; D possibly corresponds to TRBD1 (7 bases). The V end lost 1 base, the J end lost 2 bases, and 18 bases lay between the germline ends. CDR3 length equals 16 residues. Germline CDR1 reads DFQATT; CDR2 reads SNEGSKA (reference sequence). This CDR3 reads CSARVGGGERAYEQYF. The CDR3 coding sequence is TGCAGTGCTAGAGTAGGAGGGGGCGAAAGGGCCTACGAGCAGTACTTC.

DNA for the CDR3: TGTGCCAGCAGCTTCTCACTAGCGGGAGGGCCTTACGAGCAGTACTTC. Translated: CASSFSLAGGPYEQYF. The chain is built from TRBV11-2 and TRBJ2-7; 13 positions agree with TRBD2. The germline gives CDR1 SGHAT, CDR2 FQNNGV. The CDR3 covers 16 residues. Trimming cost V 3 bases and J 4 bases; bases outside gene matches: 6.

Remarks on this clonotype: One end of the junction fails to match germline, which may point to a read error. V is TRBV7-2 and J is TRBJ2-3; TRBD2 is a possible D gene (6 bases). CDR3 length equals 14 residues. Germline lookup yields CDR1 SGHTA and CDR2 FQGNSA. The DNA for the CDR3 is TGTGCCAGCAGCTACGGGACTTCCACAGATTCGCAGTATTTT. Translating it yields CASSYGTSTDSQYF. The full variable domain, rest sourced from reference TRBV7-2 and TRBJ2-3, is GAGVSQSPSNKVTEKGKDVELRCDPISGHTALYWYRQSLGQGLEFLIYFQGNSAPDKSGLPSDRFSAERTGGSVSTLTIQRTQQEDSAVYLCASSYGTSTDSQYFGPGTRLTVL.

This sequence joins TRBV5-1 and TRBJ2-7; TRBD2 is a possible D gene (5 bases). Germline CDR1 and CDR2: SGHRS and YFSETQ. The CDR3 contains 15 residues. V was pared by 0 bases and J by 3 bases, with 13 bases between. The CDR3 is CASSLESSRVYEQYF. The CDR3 DNA reads as TGCGCCAGCAGCTTGGAGTCTAGCAGAGTCTACGAGCAGTACTTC.

This rearrangement joins TRBV29-1 to TRBJ1-4, with 9 bases aligning to TRBD1. Germline CDR1 reads SQVTM; CDR2 reads ANQGSEA. There are 16 residues in the CDR3. Trimming at V came to 7 bases and at J to 6 bases, leaving 15 bases not matched to a gene. CDR3 loop: CSAQGAQGGGDEKLFF. CDR3 bases: TGCAGCGCACAGGGGGCGCAGGGAGGTGGGGATGAAAAACTGTTTTTT.

This clonotype appeared a few times. The V gene is TRBV5-1, the J gene TRBJ2-4, with 12 bases aligning to TRBD2. This CDR3 comprises 18 residues. V was clipped by 4 bases and J by 0 bases; unmatched bases: 8. Per the germline V gene, CDR1 is SGHRS and CDR2 is YFSETQ. CDR3 DNA: TGCGCCAGCAGCCCGGGCGGACTAGCGGGGCTAGCCAAAAACATTCAGTACTTC. Translated: CASSPGGLAGLAKNIQYF.

This chain links TRBV20-1 with TRBJ2-5, with 11 positions matching TRBD2. The J call may be in error: the DNA end matches TRBJ2-7 better. Germline CDR1 is DFQATT and CDR2 is SNEGSKA (reference sequence). The CDR3 totals 13 residues. CDR3 amino acids: CSALAGGFYEQYF. The CDR3 DNA reads as TGCAGTGCTCTAGCGGGAGGTTTCTACGAGCAGTACTTC.

This clonotype was seen once. V gene TRBV5-6 combines with J gene TRBJ2-7, with 16 bases aligning to TRBD2. The assigned J gene may be wrong: the sequence end matches TRBJ2-4 better. CDR1 and CDR2 from the germline V gene are SGHDT and YYEEEE. CDR3 size: 17 residues. The DNA for the CDR3 is TGTGCCAGCAGCGGGACTAGCGGGAGGGCCGGAGAAAACATTCAGTACTTC. This encodes CASSGTSGRAGENIQYF.